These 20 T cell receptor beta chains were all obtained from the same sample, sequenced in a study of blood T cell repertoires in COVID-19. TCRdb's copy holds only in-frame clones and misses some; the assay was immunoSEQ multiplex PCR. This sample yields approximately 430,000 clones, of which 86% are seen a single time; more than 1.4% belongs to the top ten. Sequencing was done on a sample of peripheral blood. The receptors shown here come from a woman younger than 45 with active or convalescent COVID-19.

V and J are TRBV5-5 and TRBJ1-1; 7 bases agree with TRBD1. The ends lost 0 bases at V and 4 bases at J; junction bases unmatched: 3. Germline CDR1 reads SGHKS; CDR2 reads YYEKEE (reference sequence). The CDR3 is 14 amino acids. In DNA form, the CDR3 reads TGTGCCAGCAGCTTGGCTCCAGGGGGCACTGAAGCTTTCTTT. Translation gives CASSLAPGGTEAFF.

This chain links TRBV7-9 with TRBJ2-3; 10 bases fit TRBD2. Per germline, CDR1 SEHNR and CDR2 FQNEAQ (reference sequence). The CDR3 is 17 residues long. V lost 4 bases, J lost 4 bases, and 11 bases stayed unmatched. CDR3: CASSYETAGGPPDTQYF. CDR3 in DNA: TGTGCCAGCAGCTACGAGACAGCGGGAGGGCCCCCAGATACGCAGTATTTT.

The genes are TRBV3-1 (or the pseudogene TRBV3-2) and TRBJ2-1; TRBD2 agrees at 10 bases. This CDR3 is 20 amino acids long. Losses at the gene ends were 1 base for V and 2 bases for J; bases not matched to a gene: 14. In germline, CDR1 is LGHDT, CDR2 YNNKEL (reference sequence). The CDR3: CASSQAPKVAGGQTYNEQFF. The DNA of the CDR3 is TGTGCCAGCAGCCAAGCCCCTAAGGTAGCGGGGGGCCAAACCTACAATGAGCAGTTCTTC.

The CDR3 DNA is TGCAGCCCCCCGAGTTTAGACTCCCAGGGCTGTGGGGCCAACGTCCTGACTTTC. Amino acids: CSPPSLDSQGCGANVLTF. The genes are TRBV29-1 and TRBJ2-6; D is perhaps TRBD1 (5 bases). V was cut by 8 bases and J by 3 bases, with 26 bases left in between. There are 18 residues in the CDR3. Germline CDR1 is SQVTM and CDR2 is ANQGSEA. Full variable domain (outside the CDR3, taken from reference TRBV29-1 and TRBJ2-6): SAVISQKPSRDICQRGTSLTIQCQVDSQVTMMFWYRQQPGQSLTLIATANQGSEATYESGFVIDKFPISRPNLTFSTLTVSNMSPEDSSIYLCSPPSLDSQGCGANVLTFGAGSRLTVL.

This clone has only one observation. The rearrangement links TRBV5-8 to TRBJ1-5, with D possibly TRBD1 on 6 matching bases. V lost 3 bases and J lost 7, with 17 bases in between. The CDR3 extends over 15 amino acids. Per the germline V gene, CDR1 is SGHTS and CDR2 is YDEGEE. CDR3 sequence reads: CASSWGEGVPQPQHF. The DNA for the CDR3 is TGTGCCAGCAGCTGGGGGGAGGGGGTGCCCCAGCCCCAGCATTTT.

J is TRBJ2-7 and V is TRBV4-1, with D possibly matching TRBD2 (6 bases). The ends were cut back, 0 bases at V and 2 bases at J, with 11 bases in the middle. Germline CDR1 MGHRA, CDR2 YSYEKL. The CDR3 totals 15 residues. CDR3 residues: CASSQDAGFAYEQYF. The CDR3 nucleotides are TGCGCCAGCAGCCAAGATGCGGGATTCGCCTACGAGCAGTACTTC.

In nucleotides, the CDR3 is TGTGCCAGCACTTCCCTCGGGACCCAGTACTTC. Residues: CASTSLGTQYF. The chain links TRBV28 to TRBJ2-5, with D unclear. Trimming removed 7 bases from V and 7 bases from J, with 10 bases in between. This CDR3 region has 11 residues. Germline loops: CDR1 MDHEN, CDR2 SYDVKM.

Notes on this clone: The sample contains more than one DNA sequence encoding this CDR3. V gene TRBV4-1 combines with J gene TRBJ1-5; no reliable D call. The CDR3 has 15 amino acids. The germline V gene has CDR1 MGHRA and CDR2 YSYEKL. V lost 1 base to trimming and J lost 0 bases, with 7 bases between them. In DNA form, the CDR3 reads TGCGCCAGCAGCCAAGCCGGGTATAGCAATCAGCCCCAGCATTTT. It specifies CASSQAGYSNQPQHF.

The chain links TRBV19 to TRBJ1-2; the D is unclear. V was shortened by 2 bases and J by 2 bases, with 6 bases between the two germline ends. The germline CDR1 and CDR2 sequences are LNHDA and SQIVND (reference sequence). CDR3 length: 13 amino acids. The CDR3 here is CASSIQTNYGYTF. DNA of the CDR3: TGTGCCAGTAGTATACAAACAAACTATGGCTACACCTTC.

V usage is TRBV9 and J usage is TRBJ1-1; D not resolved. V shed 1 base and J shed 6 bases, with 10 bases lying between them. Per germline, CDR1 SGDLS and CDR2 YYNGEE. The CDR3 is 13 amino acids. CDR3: CASSVNTRPEAFF. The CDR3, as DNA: TGTGCCAGCAGCGTAAATACGAGGCCTGAAGCTTTCTTT.

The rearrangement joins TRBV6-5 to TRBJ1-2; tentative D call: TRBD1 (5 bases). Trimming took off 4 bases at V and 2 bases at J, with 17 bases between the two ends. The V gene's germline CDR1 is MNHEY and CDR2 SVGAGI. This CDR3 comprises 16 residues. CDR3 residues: CASSLVAGRTNYGYTF. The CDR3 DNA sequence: TGTGCCAGCAGTTTAGTGGCAGGGAGGACAAACTATGGCTACACCTTC.

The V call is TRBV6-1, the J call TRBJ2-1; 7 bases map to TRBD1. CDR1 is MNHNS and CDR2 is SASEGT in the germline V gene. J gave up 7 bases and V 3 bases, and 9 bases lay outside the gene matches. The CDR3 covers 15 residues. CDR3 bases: TGTGCCAGCAGTGAGGACGACAGGGCGGAGAATGAGCAGTTCTTC. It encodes CASSEDDRAENEQFF.

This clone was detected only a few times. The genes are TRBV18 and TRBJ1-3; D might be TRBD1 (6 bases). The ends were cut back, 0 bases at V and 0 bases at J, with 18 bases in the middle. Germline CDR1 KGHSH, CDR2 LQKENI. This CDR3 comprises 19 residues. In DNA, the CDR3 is TGTGCCAGCTCACCACCGGGACAAGTAGGCTCTCTCTCTGGAAACACCATATATTTT. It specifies CASSPPGQVGSLSGNTIYF.

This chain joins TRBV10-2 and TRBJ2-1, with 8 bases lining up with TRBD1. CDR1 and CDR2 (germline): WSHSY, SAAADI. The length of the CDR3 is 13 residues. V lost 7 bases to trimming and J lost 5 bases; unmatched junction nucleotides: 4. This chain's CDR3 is CASKTGVDNEQFF. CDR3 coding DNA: TGCGCCAGCAAGACAGGGGTGGACAATGAGCAGTTCTTC.

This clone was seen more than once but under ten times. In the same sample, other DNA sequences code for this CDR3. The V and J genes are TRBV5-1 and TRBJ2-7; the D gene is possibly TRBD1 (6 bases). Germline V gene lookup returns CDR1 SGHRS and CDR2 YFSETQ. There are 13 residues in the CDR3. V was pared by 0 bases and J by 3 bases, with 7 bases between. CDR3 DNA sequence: TGCGCCAGCAGCTTGGACAGGGACTACGAGCAGTACTTC. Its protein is CASSLDRDYEQYF.

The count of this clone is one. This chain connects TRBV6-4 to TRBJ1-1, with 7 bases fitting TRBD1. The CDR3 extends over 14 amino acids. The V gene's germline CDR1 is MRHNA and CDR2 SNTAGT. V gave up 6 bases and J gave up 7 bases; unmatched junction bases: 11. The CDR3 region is CASSPDRALGEAFF. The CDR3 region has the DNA TGTGCCAGCAGCCCCGACAGGGCATTGGGTGAAGCTTTCTTT.

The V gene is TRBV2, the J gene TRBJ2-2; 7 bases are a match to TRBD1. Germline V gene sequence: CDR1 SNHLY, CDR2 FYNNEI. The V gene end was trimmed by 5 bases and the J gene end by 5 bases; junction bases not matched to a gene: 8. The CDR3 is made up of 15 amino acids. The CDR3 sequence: CASSRHQGVTGELFF. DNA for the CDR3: TGTGCCAGCAGTCGTCATCAGGGGGTTACCGGGGAGCTGTTTTTT.

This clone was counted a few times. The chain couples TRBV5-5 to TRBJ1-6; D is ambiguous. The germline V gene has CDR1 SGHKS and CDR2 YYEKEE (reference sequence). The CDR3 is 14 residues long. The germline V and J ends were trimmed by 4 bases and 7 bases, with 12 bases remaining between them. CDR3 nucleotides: TGTGCCAGCAGCGCGGGCCAGCTCAATTCACCCCTCCACTTT. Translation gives CASSAGQLNSPLHF. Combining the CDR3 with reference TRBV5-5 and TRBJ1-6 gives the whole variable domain DAGVTQSPTHLIKTRGQQVTLRCSPISGHKSVSWYQQVLGQGPQFIFQYYEKEERGRGNFPDRFSARQFPNYSSELNVNALLLGDSALYLCASSAGQLNSPLHFGNGTRLTVT.

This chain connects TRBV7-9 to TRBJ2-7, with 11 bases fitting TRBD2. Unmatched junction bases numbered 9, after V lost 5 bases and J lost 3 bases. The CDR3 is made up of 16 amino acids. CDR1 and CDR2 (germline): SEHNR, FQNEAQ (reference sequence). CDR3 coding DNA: TGTGCCAGCAGCCCCTACCAGACTAGCGGGAACTACGAGCAGTACTTC. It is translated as CASSPYQTSGNYEQYF.

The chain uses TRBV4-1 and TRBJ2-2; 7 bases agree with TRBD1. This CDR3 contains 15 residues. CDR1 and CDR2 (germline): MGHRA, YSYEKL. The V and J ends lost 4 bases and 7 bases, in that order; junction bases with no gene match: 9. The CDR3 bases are TGCGCCAGCAGCCCAACTCCGGGACAGTTCGGGGAGCTGTTTTTT. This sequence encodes CASSPTPGQFGELFF.